The clone carrying this T cell receptor beta chain has a count of ten or more. Its antigen is as yet unknown. This sample is drawn from a study of identical twins. The germline V and J ends were trimmed by 9 bases and 3 bases, with 12 bases remaining between them. The CDR3 sequence is 13 residues long. TCRdb recomputed calls from the 5' RACE reads with MiXCR, one row per CDR3 protein. The repertoire holds hundreds of thousands of distinct CDR3 sequences, over 5% seen once, with 1.5% to 2% in the top ten. Study conclusions and caveats: Twin sharing of out-of-frame TCR alpha was underestimated by models in monozygotic pairs.

The sample was naive T cells sorted from blood. The TCR sequence derives from a man between 18 and 29 years old in good health. This sequence joins TRBV12-3 or TRBV12-4 and TRBJ1-5; D perhaps matches TRBD1 (6 bases). CDR3 in amino acids: CARGRQVNQPQHF. The CDR3 DNA reads TGTGCCAGGGGAAGACAGGTCAATCAGCCCCAGCATTTT.